Included here is one T cell receptor beta chain sequence, with context. TCRdb's table, derived via immunoSEQ multiplex PCR, lists solely in-frame clones and lacks some. The sample holds about 140,000 clones, roughly nine tenths seen once. The CDR3 is made up of 15 amino acids. V was pared by 6 bases and J by 8 bases, with 19 bases between. Germline assignment: CDR1 LGHDT and CDR2 YNNKEL (reference sequence). The sample originates from a study of control samples from healthy donors and cancer patients. The specimen sequenced was blood. The sequence was collected from a man between 18 and 35 years old in good health. The rearrangement joins TRBV3-1 (or the pseudogene TRBV3-2) to TRBJ1-4; D not resolved. CDR3 region: CASRGNGTTREKLFF. Written as DNA, the CDR3 is TGTGCCAGCAGAGGGAATGGCACCACGCGCGAAAAACTGTTTTTT.